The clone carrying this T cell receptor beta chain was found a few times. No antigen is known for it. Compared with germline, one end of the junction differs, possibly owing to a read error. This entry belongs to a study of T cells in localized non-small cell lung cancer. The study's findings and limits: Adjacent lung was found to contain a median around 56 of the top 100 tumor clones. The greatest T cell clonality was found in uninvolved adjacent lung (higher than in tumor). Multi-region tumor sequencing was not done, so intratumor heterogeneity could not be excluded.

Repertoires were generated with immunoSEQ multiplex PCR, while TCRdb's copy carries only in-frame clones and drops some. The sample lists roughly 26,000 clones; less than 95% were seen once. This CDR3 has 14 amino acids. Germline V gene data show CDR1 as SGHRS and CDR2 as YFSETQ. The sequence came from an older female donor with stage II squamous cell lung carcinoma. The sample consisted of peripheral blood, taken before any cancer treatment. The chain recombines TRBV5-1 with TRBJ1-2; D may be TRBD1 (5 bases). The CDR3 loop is CASSLNNRYYGYTF. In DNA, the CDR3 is TGCGCCAGCAGCTTGAATAACAGGTACTACGGCTACACCTTC.